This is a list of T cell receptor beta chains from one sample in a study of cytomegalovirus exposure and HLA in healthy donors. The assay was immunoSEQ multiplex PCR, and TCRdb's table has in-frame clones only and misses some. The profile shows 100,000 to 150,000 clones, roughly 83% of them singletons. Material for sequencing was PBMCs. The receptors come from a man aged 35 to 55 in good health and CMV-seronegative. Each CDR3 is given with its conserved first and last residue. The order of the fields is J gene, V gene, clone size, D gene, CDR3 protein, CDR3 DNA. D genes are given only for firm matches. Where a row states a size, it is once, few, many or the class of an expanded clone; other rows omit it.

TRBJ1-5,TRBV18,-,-,CASSPPDRLNQPQHF,TGTGCCAGCTCACCACCGGACAGACTCAATCAGCCCCAGCATTTT
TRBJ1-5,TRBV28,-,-,CASMRTAYSNQPQHF,TGTGCCAGCATGAGGACAGCTTATAGCAATCAGCCCCAGCATTTT
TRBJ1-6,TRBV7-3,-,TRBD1,CASSKDRANSSLHF,TGTGCCAGCAGCAAGGACAGGGCTAATTCATCCCTCCACTTT
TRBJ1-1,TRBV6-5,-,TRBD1,CASSRDREEAFF,TGTGCCAGCAGCCGGGACAGGGAGGAAGCTTTCTTT
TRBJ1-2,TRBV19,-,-,CASSLAYGYTF,TGTGCCAGTAGTTTGGCCTATGGCTACACCTTC
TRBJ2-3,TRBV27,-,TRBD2,CASSPGLAPERADTQYF,TGTGCCAGCAGCCCGGGACTAGCTCCGGAGAGGGCAGATACGCAGTATTTT
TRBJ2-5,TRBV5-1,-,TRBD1,CASSLEGQGAEETQYF,TGCGCCAGCAGCTTGGAAGGACAGGGGGCGGAAGAGACCCAGTACTTC
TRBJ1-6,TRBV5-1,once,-,CASSLGGEDNSPLHF,TGCGCCAGCAGCTTGGGAGGAGAGGATAATTCACCCCTCCACTTT
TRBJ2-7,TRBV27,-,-,CASSSNGYEQYF,TGTGCCAGCAGTTCGAACGGGTACGAGCAGTACTTC
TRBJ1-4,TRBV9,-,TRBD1,CASSPSGTGIGKLFF,TGTGCCAGCAGCCCCTCCGGGACAGGGATAGGAAAACTGTTTTTT
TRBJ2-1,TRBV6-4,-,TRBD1,CASSDREYNEQFF,TGTGCCAGCAGCGACAGGGAGTACAATGAGCAGTTCTTC
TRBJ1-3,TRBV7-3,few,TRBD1,CASSTGTGTGNTIYF,TGTGCCAGCAGCACCGGGACAGGGACTGGAAACACCATATATTTT
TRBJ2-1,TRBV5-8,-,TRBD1,CASSSTRGSFYLTYNEQFF,TGTGCCAGCAGCAGTACCAGGGGGTCTTTTTACTTAACCTACAATGAGCAGTTCTTC
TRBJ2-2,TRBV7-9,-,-,CASRLGGSTGELFF,TGTGCCAGCAGGCTAGGAGGGAGCACCGGGGAGCTGTTTTTT
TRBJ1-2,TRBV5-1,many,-,CASSPLVTGSNYGYTF,TGCGCCAGCAGCCCGCTGGTGACAGGCAGCAACTATGGCTACACCTTC
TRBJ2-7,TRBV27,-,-,CASSLHVSSYEQYF,TGTGCCAGCAGTCTTCACGTGAGCTCCTACGAGCAGTACTTC
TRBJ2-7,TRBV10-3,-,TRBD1,CAISEGTGDLVEQYF,TGTGCCATCAGTGAGGGGACAGGGGACTTGGTAGAGCAGTACTTC
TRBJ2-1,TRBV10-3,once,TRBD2,CAISEPSLAGIYNEQFF,TGTGCCATCAGTGAGCCATCACTAGCGGGGATATACAATGAGCAGTTCTTC
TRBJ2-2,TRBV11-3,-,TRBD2,CASSSGLAANTGELFF,TGTGCCAGCAGCTCGGGACTAGCGGCGAACACCGGGGAGCTGTTTTTT
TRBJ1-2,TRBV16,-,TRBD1,CASSQSSQGNGYTF,TGTGCCAGCAGCCAATCTTCACAGGGGAATGGCTACACCTTC
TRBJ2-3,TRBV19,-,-,CASSIYGLTDTQYF,TGTGCCAGTAGTATATACGGACTCACAGATACGCAGTATTTT
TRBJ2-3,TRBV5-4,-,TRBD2,CASSLDSGDTQYF,TGTGCCAGCAGCTTGGATAGCGGGGATACGCAGTATTTT
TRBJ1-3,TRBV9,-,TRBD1,CASSQDRLSGNTIYF,TGTGCCAGCAGTCAGGACAGGCTCTCTGGAAACACCATATATTTT
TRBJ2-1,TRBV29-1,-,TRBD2,CSVEAGGTERNEQFF,TGCAGCGTTGAAGCGGGAGGGACGGAACGCAATGAGCAGTTCTTC
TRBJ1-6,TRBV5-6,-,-,CASSPPLGPLHF,TGTGCCAGCAGCCCGCCCCTGGGCCCCCTCCACTTT
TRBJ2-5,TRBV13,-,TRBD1,CASSPWAMVGGPQETQYF,TGTGCCAGCAGCCCCTGGGCGATGGTAGGGGGCCCCCAGGAGACCCAGTACTTC
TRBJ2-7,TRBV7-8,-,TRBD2,CASSLDWRGFYEQYF,TGTGCCAGCAGCTTAGACTGGCGGGGGTTCTACGAGCAGTACTTC
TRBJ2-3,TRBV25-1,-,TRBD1,CASSEWTGGVFTDTQYF,TGTGCCAGCAGTGAATGGACAGGGGGAGTTTTCACAGATACGCAGTATTTT
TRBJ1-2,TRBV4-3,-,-,CASSQDYSGFGYTF,TGCGCCAGCAGCCAAGATTATTCGGGGTTTGGCTACACCTTC
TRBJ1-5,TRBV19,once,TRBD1,CASSISDRVFYQPQHF,TGTGCCAGTAGTATTTCGGACAGGGTTTTCTATCAGCCCCAGCATTTT
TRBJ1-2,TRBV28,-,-,CASRGGGGGYTF,TGTGCCAGCAGGGGGGGAGGGGGTGGCTACACCTTC
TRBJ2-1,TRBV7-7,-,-,CASSLGLYNEQFF,TGTGCTAGCAGCTTAGGACTATACAATGAGCAGTTCTTC
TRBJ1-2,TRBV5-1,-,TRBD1,CASSLVDRIYGYTF,TGCGCCAGCAGCTTGGTGGACAGGATCTATGGCTACACCTTC
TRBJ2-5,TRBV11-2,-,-,CASSPNPTGFLQQYF,TGTGCCAGCAGCCCTAACCCAACAGGGTTTCTCCAGCAGTACTTC
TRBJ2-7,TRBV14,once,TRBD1,CASSPIPGQGSGQYF,TGTGCCAGCAGTCCTATCCCGGGACAGGGGTCGGGGCAGTACTTC
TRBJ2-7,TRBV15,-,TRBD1,CATSRDWGQFTEQYF,TGTGCCACCAGCAGAGATTGGGGACAGTTTACCGAGCAGTACTTC
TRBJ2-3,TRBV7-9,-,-,CASSFVRGSYADTQYF,TGTGCCAGCAGCTTCGTAAGGGGGTCGTACGCAGATACGCAGTATTTT
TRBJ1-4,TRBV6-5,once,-,CASSYQGVRDNEKLFF,TGTGCCAGCAGTTACCAAGGGGTCAGGGATAATGAAAAACTGTTTTTT
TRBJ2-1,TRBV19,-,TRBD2,CASSIGLAGVQSSYNEQFF,TGTGCCAGTAGTATAGGGCTAGCGGGGGTTCAAAGCTCCTACAATGAGCAGTTCTTC
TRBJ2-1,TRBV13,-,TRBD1,CASSLLPLDREHEQFF,TGTGCCAGCAGCTTACTGCCCCTTGACAGGGAGCATGAGCAGTTCTTC
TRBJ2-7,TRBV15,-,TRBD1,CATSRTGFEQYF,TGTGCCACCAGCAGGACAGGGTTCGAGCAGTACTTC
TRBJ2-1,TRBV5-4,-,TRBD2,CASSTWTSGLSYNEQFF,TGTGCCAGCAGCACCTGGACTAGCGGGCTCTCCTACAATGAGCAGTTCTTC
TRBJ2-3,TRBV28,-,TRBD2,CASSFTPGLAGGPSTDTQYF,TGTGCCAGCAGTTTCACCCCTGGACTAGCGGGGGGACCTAGCACAGATACGCAGTATTTT
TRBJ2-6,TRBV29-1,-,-,CSVAGTSFSGANVLTF,TGCAGCGTTGCTGGGACAAGCTTCTCTGGGGCCAACGTCCTGACTTTC
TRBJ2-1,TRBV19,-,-,CASSPPDRYNEQFF,TGTGCCAGTAGTCCCCCCGACAGGTACAATGAGCAGTTCTTC
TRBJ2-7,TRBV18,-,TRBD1,CASSEFLTGDEQYF,TGTGCCAGCTCGGAATTCCTTACAGGGGACGAGCAGTACTTC
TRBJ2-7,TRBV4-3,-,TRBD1,CASSPEGTGDLYEQYF,TGCGCCAGCAGCCCAGAGGGCACAGGGGATTTGTACGAGCAGTACTTC
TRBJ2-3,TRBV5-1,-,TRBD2,CASSPLAGEGDTQYF,TGCGCCAGCAGCCCTCTAGCGGGAGAGGGAGATACGCAGTATTTT
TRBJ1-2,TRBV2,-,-,CASSGGRVNYGYTF,TGTGCCAGCAGTGGTGGCAGGGTTAACTATGGCTACACCTTC